This T cell receptor (beta chain) was sequenced during a study of spatial heterogeneity in lung cancer. Study-wide background: On average, each unique TCR and UMI combination appeared more than ten times in raw reads.

The study, taken as a whole, reports: Among blood samples, ubiquitous expanded tumor TCRs appeared more at resection than at follow-up.

This clonotype appeared many times. Its specificity is not known. This CDR3 is built from 16 residues. The trim removed 4 bases at V and 7 bases at J, leaving 11 bases unmatched. CDR1 is SGHRS, CDR2 YFSETQ, per germline. TCRdb independently ran MiXCR on the 5' RACE reads; one entry per CDR3 protein. This table holds about 50,000 distinct CDR3 sequences, about 7.6% found once. Described time point: sample taken at primary tumor resection. From tumor, nontumor lung or frozen PBMC, whole RNA was taken unsorted for sequencing. The donor population consisted of approximately 70 patients with untreated, early-stage non-small cell lung cancer.

V usage is TRBV5-1 and J usage is TRBJ2-2; 9 bases fit TRBD1. Here the sequenced sample was PBMCs, taken at surgery. The receptor comes from a female donor with early-stage non-small cell lung cancer. CDR3 loop: CASSAPGQGLVGELFF. The CDR3 region has the DNA TGCGCCAGCAGCGCACCGGGACAGGGATTGGTCGGGGAGCTGTTTTTT.